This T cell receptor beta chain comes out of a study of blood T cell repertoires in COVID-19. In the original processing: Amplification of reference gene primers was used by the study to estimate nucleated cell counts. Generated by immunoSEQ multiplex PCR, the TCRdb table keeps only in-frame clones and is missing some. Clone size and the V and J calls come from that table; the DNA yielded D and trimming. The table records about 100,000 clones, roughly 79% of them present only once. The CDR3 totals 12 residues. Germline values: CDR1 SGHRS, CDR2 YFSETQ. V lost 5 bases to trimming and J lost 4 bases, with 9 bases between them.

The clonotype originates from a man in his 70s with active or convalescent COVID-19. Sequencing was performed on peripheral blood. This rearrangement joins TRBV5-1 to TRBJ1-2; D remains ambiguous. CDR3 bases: TGCGCCAGCAGGGAGGGCGTCTATGGCTACACCTTC. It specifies CASREGVYGYTF.